Listed here are 5 T cell receptor beta chains from one sample, sequenced in a study of cytomegalovirus exposure and HLA in healthy donors. PCR employed 60 Vbeta and 13 Jbeta primers. This table comes from immunoSEQ multiplex PCR, and its TCRdb copy is limited to in-frame clones, with some not included. This sample's table reports roughly 27,000 clones. Material: PBMCs. The receptor set was obtained from a man under 40 in good health and CMV-seronegative.

J is TRBJ2-1 and V is TRBV4-3; no definite D call. Trimming pared 1 base from V and 2 bases from J, leaving 6 bases between. The CDR3 has 14 residues. Germline V gene sequence: CDR1 LGHNA, CDR2 YSLEER. The CDR3 here is CASSQVGTYNEQFF. The CDR3 DNA reads TGCGCCAGCAGCCAAGTGGGCACCTACAATGAGCAGTTCTTC.

This chain connects TRBV5-8 to TRBJ1-5; D perhaps matches TRBD1 (6 bases). CDR3 size: 15 residues. V lost 4 bases, J lost 6 bases, and 17 bases lay in between. Per the germline V gene, CDR1 is SGHTS and CDR2 is YDEGEE. CDR3 DNA: TGTGCCAGCAGCCTGGGCTTACAGGGAAGTCAGCCCCAGCATTTT. Its translation: CASSLGLQGSQPQHF.

This rearrangement joins TRBV7-9 to TRBJ1-1; 7 bases line up with TRBD1. The CDR3 spans 15 residues. Germline CDR1 is SEHNR and CDR2 is FQNEAQ (reference sequence). V dropped 3 bases and J dropped 1; count of bases not matched to a gene: 5. CDR3 region: CASSFPDRPNTEAFF. CDR3 coding DNA: TGTGCCAGCAGCTTCCCGGACAGGCCGAACACTGAAGCTTTCTTT.

This chain uses TRBV7-6 with TRBJ1-6; 7 nucleotides line up with TRBD1. The germline CDR1 and CDR2 sequences are SGHVS and FNYEAQ. The CDR3 runs to 18 residues. V shed 3 bases and J 5 bases; nucleotides not matched to a gene: 13. This CDR3 is CASSFQPQGTANNSPLHF. The CDR3 DNA reads TGTGCCAGCAGCTTTCAGCCCCAGGGGACAGCCAATAATTCACCCCTCCACTTT.

V is TRBV18 and J is TRBJ2-5, with a possible D match to TRBD2 (5 bases). The CDR3 covers 14 residues. The V and J ends lost 4 bases and 5 bases respectively, with 14 bases between them. CDR1 KGHSH and CDR2 LQKENI come from the germline V gene. The CDR3 DNA sequence: TGTGCCAGCTCACAGTCGGGATTGCGGGAGACCCAGTACTTC. Its translation: CASSQSGLRETQYF.